Listed here is a single T cell receptor (beta chain). This sample is drawn from a study of shared clonotypes between healthy human individuals. The naive CD8 fraction comprised CD45RO-negative cells positively selected for CCR7 and excluded terminally differentiated effector memory CD45RA+ cells. The CDR3 is 14 amino acids. Per germline, CDR1 MGHRA and CDR2 YSYEKL. With 4 bases clipped from V and 4 bases from J, the junction kept 6 bases outside the gene matches. Repertoires were generated with immunoSEQ multiplex PCR, while TCRdb's copy carries only in-frame clones and drops some. The sample carries approximately 2,200,000 clones, approximately 94% recorded once.

This chain joins TRBV4-1 and TRBJ1-2; 7 bases align to TRBD1. Input material: naive CD8+ T cells from PBMCs. This receptor was identified in a man younger than 35 in good health. Some clones in this sample may be carry-over from other donors' samples. CDR3 DNA: TGCGCCAGCAGCCCGCAGGGGGATTCCTATGGCTACACCTTC. Its protein is CASSPQGDSYGYTF.